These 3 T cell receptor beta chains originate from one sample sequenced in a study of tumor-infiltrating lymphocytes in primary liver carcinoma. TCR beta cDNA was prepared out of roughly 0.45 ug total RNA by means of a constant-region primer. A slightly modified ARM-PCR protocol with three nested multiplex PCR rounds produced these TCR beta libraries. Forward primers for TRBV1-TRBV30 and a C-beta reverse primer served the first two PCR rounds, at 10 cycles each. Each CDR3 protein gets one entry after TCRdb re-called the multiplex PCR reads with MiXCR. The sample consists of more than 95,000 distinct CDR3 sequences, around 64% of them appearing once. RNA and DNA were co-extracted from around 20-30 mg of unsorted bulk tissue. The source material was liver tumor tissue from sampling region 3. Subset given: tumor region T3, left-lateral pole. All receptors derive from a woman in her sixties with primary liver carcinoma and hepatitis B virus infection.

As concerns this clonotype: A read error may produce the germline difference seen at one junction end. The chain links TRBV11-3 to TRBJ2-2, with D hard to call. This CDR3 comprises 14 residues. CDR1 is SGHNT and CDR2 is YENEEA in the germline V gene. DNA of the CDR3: TGTGCCAACAGCTTGGCTAGAAAGGCCGGGGAGCTGTTTTTT. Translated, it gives CANSLARKAGELFF.

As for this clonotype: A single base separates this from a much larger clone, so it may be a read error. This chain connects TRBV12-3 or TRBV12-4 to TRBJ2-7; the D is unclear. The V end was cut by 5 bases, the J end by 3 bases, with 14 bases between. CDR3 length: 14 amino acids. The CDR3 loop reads CASSTTRLFYEQYF. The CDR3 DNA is TGTGCCAGCAGTACGACCCGACTTTTCTACGAGCAGTACTTC.

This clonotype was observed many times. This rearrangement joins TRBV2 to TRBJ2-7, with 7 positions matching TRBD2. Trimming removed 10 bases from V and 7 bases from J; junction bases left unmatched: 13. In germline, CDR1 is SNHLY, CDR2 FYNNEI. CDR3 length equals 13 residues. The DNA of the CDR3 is TGTGCCACAAGTCTTTCGGTCGGGGGGGAGCAGTACTTC. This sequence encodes CATSLSVGGEQYF.